The clone carrying this T cell receptor (beta chain) was seen a handful of times. Its matching antigen is unknown. The study pooled second doses at about 4 or about 12 weeks. The protocol was immunoSEQ multiplex PCR, while the TCRdb copy is restricted to in-frame clones and leaves out a portion. This sample carries 130,000 or so clones, more than 85% of them seen once, and the ten largest clones take 1.9%. This record comes from a study of T cell responses to AZD1222 COVID-19 vaccine. General study results and limits: Donor demographics were predominantly white British with a female majority; clonal diversity may be underestimated.

The CDR3 loop spans 16 amino acids. V was trimmed by 0 bases and J by 2 bases, leaving 8 bases between them. Germline lookup yields CDR1 LGHNA and CDR2 YSLEER. The receptor was isolated from an adult who received the AZD1222 COVID-19 vaccine. The starting material was peripheral blood, obtained 28 days after the second AZD1222 dose. The V call is TRBV4-3, the J call TRBJ1-6, with D hard to call. The CDR3 DNA sequence: TGCGCCAGCAGCCAAGATATTAGCCCCTATAATTCACCCCTCCACTTT. Its translation is CASSQDISPYNSPLHF.